This TCR beta chain was identified during a study of T cells in localized non-small cell lung cancer (dated by TCRdb to about 2020). About the investigation overall: The study examined T cell repertoires in a few hundred patients with early-stage NSCLC and compared tumors with uninvolved tumor-adjacent lungs. All 250 or so NSCLC patients in the cohort were treatment-naive and had localized lung tumors that were resected. A mean age of around 69 years was recorded for the NSCLC patients, of whom around 140 were male and 95 to 110 were female.

The immunoSEQ Assay was used to sequence TCR beta CDR3 regions from DNA. As for the authors' bioinformatics: T cell density was computed as TCR beta template counts normalized to usable DNA estimated by amplifying housekeeping genes. The preseqR package was used to estimate richness by extrapolating to 400,000 templates for PBMC samples and to 120,000 templates for tissue samples. Clonality was calculated as one minus Pielou's evenness. Tissue-enriched TCRs were identified through differential abundance testing performed on productive amino-acid clonotypes, with a minimum total count of 5 and an alpha of 0.1. The Jaccard Index and the Morisita Overlap Index were used to measure how much the repertoires overlapped between compartments. TCR beta CDR3s were clustered by GLIPH together with public tetramer-defined viral CDR3s, and at least three viral sequences plus V-gene enrichment were required for viral motifs. TCRdb re-hosts the immuneACCESS table, in-frame sequences only. Its copies lack some clones; in the studies checked, an unresolved V gene accounts for under half of them, and the cause for the rest is not known. V and J calls and clone size are as listed in that table; D and trimming were resolved from the DNA. In this sample the table shows under 45,000 clones, about 80% of which occur a single time. The ten largest account for 6% to 8% of the sample.

Here is what the overall study found, with its caveats: Because multi-region tumor sequencing was not done, intratumor heterogeneity could not be ruled out. Of the top 100 tumor clones, a median of about 53 were detected in paired uninvolved adjacent lung; approximately 30 were also among that lung's top 100. Uninvolved tumor-adjacent lung showed the highest T cell clonality, higher than tumor, which suggests more focused antigenic responses in the uninvolved tumor-adjacent lung. Longer overall survival was associated with higher T cell density in blood, whereas shorter survival was associated with higher clonality in adjacent lung. Because the study design was exploratory, TCR variables were selected using unadjusted p-values without false-discovery rate correction.

At diagnosis, peripheral blood, uninvolved tumor-adjacent lung and tumor were collected and stored as a combination of fresh-frozen and FFPE material. Blood samples were analyzed as peripheral blood mononuclear cells for TCR repertoire profiling. This clone counts as medium-sized (0.01 to 0.1%). Its antigen is not yet known. Per-base quality was not reported, and no clone a single base away is much larger than it. Clipping removes 1 base from V and 8 bases from J, with 11 as the unmatched junction base count. CDR1 LNHNV and CDR2 YYDKDF were looked up in the germline V gene (reference sequence). From the cysteine up to the phenylalanine, the CDR3 has a length of 17 residues. The entry retains the CDR3 DNA only, 51 bases that are in frame from base 1.

The receptor was derived from a man aged 35 to 70 with stage II lung adenocarcinoma. Here the chain combines TRBV15 and TRBJ2-1, and 10 junction bases match TRBD1. The sequencing used PBMCs, collected before any cancer treatment. The DNA sequence follows: TGTGCCACCAGCAGAGGGTTTTGGACAGGGGGGAGAGATGAGCAGTTCTTC. Its protein product is CATSRGFWTGGRDEQFF.